This TCR beta chain was found in a study of CD8+ T cells in alopecia areata. Overall study findings and caveats: Mouse data revealed clearer TCR sharing than patient data did, a gap possibly tied to HLA. Tofacitinib did not eliminate many expanded lesional clones from scalp or blood.

The CDR3 is 14 amino acids. Germline-derived CDR1 and CDR2 are SEHNR and FQNEAQ (reference sequence). The V and J ends lost 1 base and 5 bases respectively, with 8 bases between them. For this clone: Its antigen is unknown.

Treatment described: oral pan-JAK inhibitor, 5-10 mg twice daily. Once RNA had been extracted, it was reverse transcribed into cDNA to act as the sequencing template. Assay: immunoSEQ multiplex PCR; the TCRdb copy retains only in-frame clones and omits some. The sample lists more than 200,000 clones, just over 65% occurring once. The V and J genes are TRBV7-9 and TRBJ1-4; D is unresolved. This TCR came from a human donor with alopecia areata. The sample consisted of CD4+ T cells sorted from blood, taken between weeks 43 and 45, from a patient treated with tofacitinib. The DNA for the CDR3 is TGTGCCAGCAGCTTAGGACGGGAAAATGAAAAACTGTTTTTT. It is translated as CASSLGRENEKLFF.